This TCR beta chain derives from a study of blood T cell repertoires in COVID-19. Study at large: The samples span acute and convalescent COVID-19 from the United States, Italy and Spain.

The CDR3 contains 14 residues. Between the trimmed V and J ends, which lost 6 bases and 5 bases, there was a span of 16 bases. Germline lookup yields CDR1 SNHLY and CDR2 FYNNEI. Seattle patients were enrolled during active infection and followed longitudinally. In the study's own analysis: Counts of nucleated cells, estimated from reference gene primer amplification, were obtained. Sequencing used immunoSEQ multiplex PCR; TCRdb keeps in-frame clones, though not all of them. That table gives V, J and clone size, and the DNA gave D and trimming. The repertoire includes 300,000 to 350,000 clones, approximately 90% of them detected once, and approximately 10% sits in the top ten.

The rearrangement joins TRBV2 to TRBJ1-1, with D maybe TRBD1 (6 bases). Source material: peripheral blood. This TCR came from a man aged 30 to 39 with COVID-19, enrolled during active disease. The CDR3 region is CASRVQGLGTEAFF. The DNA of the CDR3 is TGTGCCAGCAGAGTCCAGGGGCTTGGAACTGAAGCTTTCTTT.